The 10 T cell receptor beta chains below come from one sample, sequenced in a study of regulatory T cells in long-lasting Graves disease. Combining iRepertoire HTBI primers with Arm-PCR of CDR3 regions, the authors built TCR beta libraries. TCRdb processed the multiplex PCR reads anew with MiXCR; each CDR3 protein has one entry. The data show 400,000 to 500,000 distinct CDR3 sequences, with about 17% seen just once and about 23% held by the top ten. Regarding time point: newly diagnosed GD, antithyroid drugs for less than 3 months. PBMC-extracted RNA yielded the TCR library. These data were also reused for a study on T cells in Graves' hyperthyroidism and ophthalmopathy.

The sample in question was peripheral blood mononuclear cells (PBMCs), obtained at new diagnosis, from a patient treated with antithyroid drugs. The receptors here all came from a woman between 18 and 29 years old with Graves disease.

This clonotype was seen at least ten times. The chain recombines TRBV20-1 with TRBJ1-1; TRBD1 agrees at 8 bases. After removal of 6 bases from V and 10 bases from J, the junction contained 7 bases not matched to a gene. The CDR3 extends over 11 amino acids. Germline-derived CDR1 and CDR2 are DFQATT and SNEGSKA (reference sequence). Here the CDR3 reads CSAEDRVGAFF. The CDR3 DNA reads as TGCAGTGCAGAGGACAGGGTAGGAGCTTTCTTT.

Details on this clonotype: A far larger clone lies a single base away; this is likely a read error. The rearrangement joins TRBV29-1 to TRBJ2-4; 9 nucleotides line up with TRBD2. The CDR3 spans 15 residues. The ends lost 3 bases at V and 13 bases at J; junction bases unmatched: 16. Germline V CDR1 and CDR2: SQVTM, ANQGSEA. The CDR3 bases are TGCAGCGTTGATAGGCTAGCGGGAAGGACCAATGTGCAGTACTTC. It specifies CSVDRLAGRTNVQYF.

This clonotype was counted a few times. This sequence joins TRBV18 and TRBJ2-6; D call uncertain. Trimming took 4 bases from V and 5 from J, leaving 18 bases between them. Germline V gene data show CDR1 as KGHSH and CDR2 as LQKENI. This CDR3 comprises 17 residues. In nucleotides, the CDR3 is TGTGCCAGCTCACAGCAACCGGGCACTACCTGGGCCAACGTCCTGACTTTC. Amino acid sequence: CASSQQPGTTWANVLTF.

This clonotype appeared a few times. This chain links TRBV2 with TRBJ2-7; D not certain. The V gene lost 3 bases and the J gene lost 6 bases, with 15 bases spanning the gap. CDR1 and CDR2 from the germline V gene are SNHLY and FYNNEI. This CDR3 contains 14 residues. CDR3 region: CASSDPWGPSEQYF. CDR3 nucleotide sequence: TGTGCCAGCAGTGACCCTTGGGGTCCCTCCGAGCAGTACTTC.

CDR3 residues: CASSRGTSNYGYTF. As DNA, the CDR3 is TGTGCCAGTTCTCGGGGGACAAGTAACTATGGCTACACCTTC. The genes are TRBV27 and TRBJ1-2, with a tentative D call TRBD1 (6 bases). Germline values: CDR1 MNHEY, CDR2 SMNVEV (reference sequence). This CDR3 is built from 14 residues. V gave up 9 bases and J gave up 1 base, with 15 bases separating them.

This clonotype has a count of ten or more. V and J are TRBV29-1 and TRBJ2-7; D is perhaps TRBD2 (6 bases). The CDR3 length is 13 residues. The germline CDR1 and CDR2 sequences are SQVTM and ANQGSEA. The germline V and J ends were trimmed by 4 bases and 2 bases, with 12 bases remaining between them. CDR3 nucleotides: TGCAGCGTTGGGCCGGGACTTCCCTACGAGCAGTACTTC. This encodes CSVGPGLPYEQYF.

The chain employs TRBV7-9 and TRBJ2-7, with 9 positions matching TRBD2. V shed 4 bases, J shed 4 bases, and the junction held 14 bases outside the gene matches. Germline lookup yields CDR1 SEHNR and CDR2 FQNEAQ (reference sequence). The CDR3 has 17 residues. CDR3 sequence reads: CASSSHVLAGGGYEQYF. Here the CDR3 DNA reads TGTGCCAGCAGCTCTCACGTATTGGCGGGAGGGGGTTACGAGCAGTACTTC.

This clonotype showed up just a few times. CDR3 residues: CARRTASTDTQYF. CDR3 nucleotide sequence: TGTGCCCGCAGGACGGCTAGCACAGATACGCAGTATTTT. This chain connects TRBV30 to TRBJ2-3; no reliable D call. The CDR3 is 13 residues long. Germline assignment: CDR1 GTSNPN and CDR2 SVGIG (reference sequence). V dropped 8 bases and J dropped 0 bases, with 12 bases sitting between them.

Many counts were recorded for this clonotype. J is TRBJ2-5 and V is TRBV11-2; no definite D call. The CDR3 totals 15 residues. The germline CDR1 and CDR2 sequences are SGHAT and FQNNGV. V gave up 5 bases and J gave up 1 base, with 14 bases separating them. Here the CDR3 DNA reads TGTGCCAGCAGCCCGACGGGCAGTCGCCAAGAGACCCAGTACTTC. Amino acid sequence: CASSPTGSRQETQYF.

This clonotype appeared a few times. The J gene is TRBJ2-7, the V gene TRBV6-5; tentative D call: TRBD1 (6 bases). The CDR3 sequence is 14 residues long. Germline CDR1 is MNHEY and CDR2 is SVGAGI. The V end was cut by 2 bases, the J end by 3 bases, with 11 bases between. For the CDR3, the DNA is TGTGCCAGCAGTTACGGTACAGGGAACTACGAGCAGTACTTC. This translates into CASSYGTGNYEQYF.